These 16 T cell receptor beta chains came from one sample sequenced in a study of monozygotic twins with inflammatory bowel disease. With the 5' RACE reads reprocessed, TCRdb shows one record per CDR3 protein and no DNA. The sample yields 200,000 to 250,000 distinct CDR3 sequences, of which the top ten take up roughly 8%. Source material: blood. The receptor set was obtained from a human donor with ulcerative colitis or Crohn's disease, or a healthy co-twin of an affected twin (not recorded which).

CDR3 residues: CASSPGGVSGANVLTF. This chain connects TRBV18 to TRBJ2-6; the TCRdb call, TRBD2, lacks DNA for checking. This CDR3 is built from 16 residues. Germline-derived CDR1 and CDR2 are KGHSH and LQKENI.

CDR3 protein: CSVGGSIITNTEAFF. The V call is TRBV29-1, the J call TRBJ1-1; no DNA is available, so the TRBD1 call from TCRdb remains unchecked. Germline V gene lookup returns CDR1 SQVTM and CDR2 ANQGSEA. There are 15 residues in the CDR3.

The V gene is TRBV7-9, the J gene TRBJ2-1; checking the TCRdb D call of TRBD2 is not possible without DNA. Germline V gene lookup returns CDR1 SEHNR and CDR2 FQNEAQ (reference sequence). The CDR3 covers 15 residues. Here the CDR3 reads CASSLESGRAAEQFF.

The rearrangement links TRBV9 to TRBJ1-2; the D call from TCRdb, TRBD1, cannot be confirmed without DNA. The CDR3 runs to 13 residues. Germline V lookup: CDR1 SGDLS, CDR2 YYNGEE. CDR3 protein: CASSPSEGYGYTF. The full variable domain, in which reference TRBV9 and TRBJ1-2 provide the parts outside the CDR3, is DSGVTQTPKHLITATGQRVTLRCSPRSGDLSVYWYQQSLDQGLQFLIQYYNGEERAKGNILERFSAQQFPDLHSELNLSSLELGDSALYFCASSPSEGYGYTFGSGTRLTVV.

J is TRBJ2-3 and V is TRBV29-1; the TRBD1 assignment by TCRdb is unverifiable without DNA. The CDR3 runs 12 residues. Germline CDR1 is SQVTM and CDR2 is ANQGSEA. The chain's CDR3 is CSADWGTDTQYF.

The chain links TRBV10-2 to TRBJ2-3; TCRdb gives TRBD2 as the D gene, but with no DNA this cannot be confirmed. Looked up from germline, CDR1 is WSHSY and CDR2 is SAAADI. The CDR3 spans 13 residues. This chain's CDR3 is CASRDFLTDTQYF.

The chain links TRBV9 to TRBJ2-1; TCRdb proposes TRBD1, but this gene call is untestable without DNA. Germline CDR1 reads SGDLS; CDR2 reads YYNGEE. CDR3 length: 15 residues. CDR3 sequence reads: CASSATGARYNEQFF.

CDR3 amino acids: CGSTKGAGVGNQPQHF. J is TRBJ1-5 and V is TRBV12-3 or TRBV12-4; the D gene TCRdb calls, TRBD1, cannot be checked with no DNA. This CDR3 has 16 residues.

The chain combines TRBV21-1 with TRBJ2-1; TCRdb indicates TRBD1, and absent DNA this call remains unverified. TRBV21-1 is a listed pseudogene. This CDR3 region has 15 residues. CDR3 loop: CASRRGQTPYNEQFF.

The J gene is TRBJ2-2, the V gene TRBV5-1. The germline V gene has CDR1 SGHRS and CDR2 YFSETQ. The CDR3 has 16 residues. The CDR3 sequence is CASSLVGLPNTGELFF.

The J gene is TRBJ2-7, the V gene TRBV6-5; TCRdb's D call of TRBD1 is untestable without DNA. Germline values: CDR1 MNHEY, CDR2 SVGAGI. This CDR3 is built from 17 residues. CDR3 region: CASSYSRVDRDPYEQYF.

This chain joins TRBV5-6 and TRBJ1-1. The CDR3 runs to 16 residues. CDR1 is SGHDT and CDR2 is YYEEEE in the germline V gene. The CDR3 protein is CASSLAGQNLNTEAFF. Supplemented by reference TRBV5-6 and TRBJ1-1, the full variable domain reads DAGVTQSPTHLIKTRGQQVTLRCSPKSGHDTVSWYQQALGQGPQFIFQYYEEEERQRGNFPDRFSGHQFPNYSSELNVNALLLGDSALYLCASSLAGQNLNTEAFFGQGTRLTVV.

The V call is TRBV6-1, the J call TRBJ1-3. Germline V lookup: CDR1 MNHNS, CDR2 SASEGT. The CDR3 sequence is 16 residues long. The CDR3: CASSQAGPLSGNAIYF.

This chain links TRBV15 with TRBJ2-1; TCRdb reports TRBD2, a call that lacks DNA to check it against. Germline V gives CDR1 LNHNV, CDR2 YYDKDF (reference sequence). The CDR3 is 12 amino acids. The chain's CDR3 is CATRGVKDEQFF.

CDR3 sequence reads: CASSLGGHSRNQPQHF. J is TRBJ1-5 and V is TRBV7-9; there is no DNA to check the TCRdb D call of TRBD1. CDR1 is SEHNR, CDR2 FQNEAQ, per germline (reference sequence). The CDR3 is made up of 16 amino acids.

The chain is built from TRBV5-1 and TRBJ2-2; TCRdb gives TRBD1 as the D gene, but with no DNA this cannot be confirmed. CDR1 SGHRS and CDR2 YFSETQ come from the germline V gene. This CDR3 has 15 residues. CDR3 residues: CASSFVTGTAGELFF.